This TCR beta chain was retrieved from a study of control samples from healthy donors and cancer patients. Profiling relied on immunoSEQ multiplex PCR, and the TCRdb table lists in-frame clones only, not all of them. Of 120,000 or so clones listed, around 87% are singletons. The CDR3 consists of 12 residues. Trimming pared 7 bases from V and 0 bases from J, leaving 6 bases between. Germline CDR1 reads SEHNR; CDR2 reads FQNEAQ (reference sequence). Specimen: blood. The source of this sequence is a man in his sixties in good health. The chain carries TRBV7-9 and TRBJ1-1; the D is unclear. The CDR3 DNA sequence: TGTGCCAGCACCCAAATGAACACTGAAGCTTTCTTT. Translated, it gives CASTQMNTEAFF. The entire variable domain, with the rest obtained from reference TRBV7-9 and TRBJ1-1, is as follows: DTGVSQNPRHKITKRGQNVTFRCDPISEHNRLYWYRQTLGQGPEFLTYFQNEAQLEKSRLLSDRFSAERPKGSFSTLEIQRTEQGDSAMYLCASTQMNTEAFFGQGTRLTVV.